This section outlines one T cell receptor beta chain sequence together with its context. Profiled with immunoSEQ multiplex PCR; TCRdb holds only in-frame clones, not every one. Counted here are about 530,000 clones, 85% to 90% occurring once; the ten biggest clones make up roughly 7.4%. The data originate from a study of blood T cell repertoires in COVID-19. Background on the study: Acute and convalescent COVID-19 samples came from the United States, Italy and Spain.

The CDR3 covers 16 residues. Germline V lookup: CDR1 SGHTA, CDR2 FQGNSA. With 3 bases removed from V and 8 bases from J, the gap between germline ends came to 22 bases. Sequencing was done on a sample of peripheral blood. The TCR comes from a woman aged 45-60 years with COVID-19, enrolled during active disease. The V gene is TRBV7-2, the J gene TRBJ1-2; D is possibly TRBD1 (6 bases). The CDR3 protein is CASSLNTGSYGRGYTF. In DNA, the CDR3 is TGTGCCAGCAGCTTGAATACAGGGTCCTATGGTAGAGGCTACACCTTC.